Presented here are 28 T cell receptor beta chains from one specimen sequenced in a study of T-cell reconstitution after alpha-beta-depleted transplantation in children. The library targeted TCRbeta and was prepared with unique molecular identifiers. TCRdb independently ran MiXCR on the PCR reads; one entry per CDR3 protein. Among about 420,000 distinct CDR3 sequences listed, around 15% were seen once. The sample was PBMCs, mostly from graft donor cells, taken 360 days after TCRalphabeta/CD19-depleted stem cell transplant. Receptors were obtained from a boy younger than two who had a stem cell transplant for Wiskott-Aldrich syndrome, so the T cells may come from the graft donor.

The chain joins TRBV6-1 to TRBJ2-1; D remains ambiguous. Between the trimmed V and J ends, which lost 6 bases and 3 bases, there was a span of 12 bases. The CDR3 covers 14 residues. The germline V gene encodes CDR1 MNHNS and CDR2 SASEGT. CDR3 DNA: TGTGCCAGCAGGGTGACCGGCCTCTACAATGAGCAGTTCTTC. Protein sequence: CASRVTGLYNEQFF.

V usage is TRBV6-2 or TRBV6-3 and J usage is TRBJ2-1, with D uncertain. Germline values: CDR1 MNHEY, CDR2 SVGEGT. The CDR3 consists of 15 residues. Between the trimmed V and J ends, which lost 0 bases and 0 bases, there was a span of 6 bases. Here the CDR3 DNA reads TGTGCCAGCAGTTACTCGGACCCCTCCTACAATGAGCAGTTCTTC. It codes for CASSYSDPSYNEQFF.

The chain couples TRBV24-1 to TRBJ2-5; possible D gene TRBD1, 6 bases. V gave up 3 bases and J gave up 5 bases, with 12 bases separating them. The CDR3 runs to 14 residues. CDR1 KGHDR and CDR2 SFDVKD come from the germline V gene. The CDR3 DNA is TGTGCCACCAGTGATCCTGGGGGCTCGGAGACCCAGTACTTC. Its protein product is CATSDPGGSETQYF.

This clonotype was counted only a few times. The CDR3 region has the DNA TGTGCCAGCAGCGTCTCAGCGGGAAGAGGATACGAGCAGTACTTC. Its translation: CASSVSAGRGYEQYF. The gene calls are TRBV9 and TRBJ2-7; 7 bases are a match to TRBD2. V shed 2 bases, J shed 4 bases, and the junction held 9 bases outside the gene matches. The CDR3 runs to 15 residues. In germline, CDR1 is SGDLS, CDR2 YYNGEE. The variable domain in full, completed from reference TRBV9 and TRBJ2-7, reads DSGVTQTPKHLITATGQRVTLRCSPRSGDLSVYWYQQSLDQGLQFLIQYYNGEERAKGNILERFSAQQFPDLHSELNLSSLELGDSALYFCASSVSAGRGYEQYFGPGTRLTVT.

The rearrangement joins TRBV24-1 to TRBJ2-1; D unclear. Germline V gives CDR1 KGHDR, CDR2 SFDVKD. There are 13 residues in the CDR3. The V end lost 4 bases, the J end lost 8 bases, and 11 bases lay between the germline ends. As DNA, the CDR3 is TGTGCCACCAGTGACCCTCCTGAGGATGAGCAGTTCTTC. It translates to CATSDPPEDEQFF.

Many counts were recorded for this clonotype. The gene calls are TRBV7-2 and TRBJ2-5; TRBD1 agrees at 8 bases. The V segment lost 4 bases and the J segment 2 bases; nucleotides outside the gene matches: 0. The CDR3 contains 13 residues. Per the germline V gene, CDR1 is SGHTA and CDR2 is FQGNSA. The CDR3 spells CASSWTGQETQYF. CDR3 bases: TGTGCCAGCAGCTGGACAGGGCAAGAGACCCAGTACTTC.

V usage is TRBV5-1 and J usage is TRBJ2-2; 8 bases line up with TRBD2. V trimming: 6 bases; J trimming: 9 bases; junction bases outside the gene matches: 13. The germline gives CDR1 SGHRS, CDR2 YFSETQ. The CDR3 has 15 residues. CDR3 sequence reads: CASTWRGAHPRELFF. The CDR3, as DNA: TGCGCCAGCACGTGGCGGGGGGCCCACCCTCGGGAGCTGTTTTTT.

This clonotype was picked up many times. The chain uses TRBV7-8 and TRBJ2-1; tentatively, D is TRBD1 (5 bases). Trimming stripped 2 bases from V and 12 bases from J, with 29 bases between. This CDR3 region has 18 residues. Germline V gene data show CDR1 as SGHVS and CDR2 as FQNEAQ. The CDR3 loop reads CASSLIVGVQTERDLQFF. The CDR3 DNA follows: TGTGCCAGCAGCTTAATAGTGGGTGTACAGACAGAAAGAGACTTGCAGTTCTTC.

V gene TRBV20-1 combines with J gene TRBJ2-3; D unclear. CDR1 and CDR2 (germline): DFQATT, SNEGSKA (reference sequence). The CDR3 runs 17 residues. V lost 5 bases and J lost 0, with 21 bases in between. The CDR3 sequence is CSAFALKFTTSTDTQYF. DNA of the CDR3: TGCAGTGCTTTTGCATTAAAATTTACCACTAGCACAGATACGCAGTATTTT.

The chain combines TRBV11-2 with TRBJ2-5; perhaps TRBD2 as D (6 bases). The length of the CDR3 is 11 residues. V lost 2 bases to trimming and J lost 10 bases, with 8 bases between them. Germline CDR1 and CDR2: SGHAT and FQNNGV. For the CDR3, the DNA is TGTGCCAGCAGCTTACCGGGGGTCCAGTACTTC. Protein product: CASSLPGVQYF.

This clonotype has ten or more counts. This chain uses TRBV24-1 with TRBJ2-1; D may be TRBD2 (5 bases). Germline CDR1 reads KGHDR; CDR2 reads SFDVKD. Trimming took off 0 bases at V and 0 bases at J, with 5 bases between the two ends. This CDR3 has 15 amino acids. The CDR3 DNA reads as TGTGCCACCAGTGATTTGGGGAGCTCCTACAATGAGCAGTTCTTC. Translation gives CATSDLGSSYNEQFF.

This clonotype was counted a few times. The chain is built from TRBV12-3 or TRBV12-4 and TRBJ1-4; no clear D gene. The CDR3 covers 13 residues. V lost 3 bases and J 10 bases, leaving 12 bases between the germline ends. CDR3 amino acids: CASSFGARGKLFF. In nucleotides, the CDR3 is TGTGCCAGCAGTTTCGGCGCTAGAGGAAAACTGTTTTTT.

This clonotype has more than one count but fewer than ten. The chain couples TRBV5-1 to TRBJ2-1; TRBD2 matches 11 bases. The V gene end was trimmed by 3 bases and the J gene end by 6 bases; junction bases not matched to a gene: 5. The CDR3 has 15 amino acids. Germline values: CDR1 SGHRS, CDR2 YFSETQ. The CDR3 bases are TGCGCCAGCAGCTCTGCCGGGACTAGCGGCAATGAGCAGTTCTTC. Its protein product is CASSSAGTSGNEQFF.

This clonotype turned up a few times. The chain links TRBV19 to TRBJ2-1; D ambiguous. The CDR3 totals 12 residues. Trimming removed 3 bases at V and 9 bases at J, with 9 bases between. The V gene's germline CDR1 is LNHDA and CDR2 SQIVND (reference sequence). This CDR3 reads CASSILVSEQFF. For the CDR3, the DNA is TGTGCCAGTAGTATTCTCGTTAGTGAGCAGTTCTTC.

This clonotype occurred a few times. The V gene is TRBV9, the J gene TRBJ2-2, with D hard to call. V was trimmed by 3 bases and J by 6 bases, leaving 12 bases between them. The V gene's germline CDR1 is SGDLS and CDR2 YYNGEE. CDR3 length: 14 residues. The CDR3 sequence is CASSASVMPGELFF. The DNA for the CDR3 is TGTGCCAGCAGCGCGTCGGTTATGCCCGGGGAGCTGTTTTTT. Complete variable domain (other parts from reference TRBV9 and TRBJ2-2): DSGVTQTPKHLITATGQRVTLRCSPRSGDLSVYWYQQSLDQGLQFLIQYYNGEERAKGNILERFSAQQFPDLHSELNLSSLELGDSALYFCASSASVMPGELFFGEGSRLTVL.

The CDR3, as DNA: TGTGCCAGCAGTCCCCCCGGGACTAGGTACAATGAGCAGTTCTTC. Amino acid sequence: CASSPPGTRYNEQFF. The chain carries TRBV6-1 and TRBJ2-1; TRBD2 matches at 8 bases. The ends lost 5 bases at V and 4 bases at J; junction bases unmatched: 7. Germline V gene sequence: CDR1 MNHNS, CDR2 SASEGT. CDR3 length: 15 residues.

The chain carries TRBV12-3 or TRBV12-4 and TRBJ2-5; D is uncertain. V was shortened by 5 bases and J by 3 bases, with 10 bases between the two germline ends. CDR3 length: 13 residues. CDR3: CASSIKNKETQYF. CDR3 sequence (DNA): TGTGCCAGCAGTATTAAAAATAAAGAGACCCAGTACTTC.

This clonotype was picked up a small number of times. The V and J genes are TRBV7-9 and TRBJ2-7, with D unclear. The CDR3 spans 11 residues. V lost 5 bases and J 4 bases, leaving 6 bases between the germline ends. Germline V gene data show CDR1 as SEHNR and CDR2 as FQNEAQ (reference sequence). This chain's CDR3 is CASSPMYEQYF. CDR3 bases: TGTGCCAGCAGCCCTATGTACGAGCAGTACTTC.

This rearrangement joins TRBV7-2 to TRBJ2-1; D gene uncertain. V was pared by 1 base and J by 6 bases, with 10 bases between. The CDR3 has 14 residues. Looked up from germline, CDR1 is SGHTA and CDR2 is FQGNSA. The CDR3 protein is CASSLVSRSNEQFF. The CDR3, as DNA: TGTGCCAGCAGCTTAGTTTCTCGCTCCAATGAGCAGTTCTTC. The whole variable domain, filled in from reference TRBV7-2 and TRBJ2-1, reads GAGVSQSPSNKVTEKGKDVELRCDPISGHTALYWYRQSLGQGLEFLIYFQGNSAPDKSGLPSDRFSAERTGGSVSTLTIQRTQQEDSAVYLCASSLVSRSNEQFFGPGTRLTVL.

The chain combines TRBV5-7 with TRBJ2-7; TRBD2 agrees at 8 bases. TRBV5-7 is an open reading frame, and its role is uncertain. The CDR3 contains 13 residues. The J segment lost 3 bases and the V segment lost 8 bases, leaving 7 bases of the junction unmatched. The CDR3 region has the DNA TGTGCCAGGAGCCTGGGACTAGTCTACGAGCAGTACTTC. Encoded protein: CARSLGLVYEQYF.

V is TRBV12-3 or TRBV12-4 and J is TRBJ1-4; D call uncertain. This CDR3 is built from 12 residues. With 10 bases removed from V and 8 bases from J, the gap between germline ends came to 14 bases. The CDR3 region has the DNA TGTGCCACCCAACGGAGAGGGGAAAAACTGTTTTTT. Protein sequence: CATQRRGEKLFF.

The chain carries TRBV7-9 and TRBJ2-1; TRBD2 matches at 11 bases. Unmatched junction bases numbered 8, after V lost 3 bases and J lost 7 bases. In germline, CDR1 is SEHNR, CDR2 FQNEAQ (reference sequence). The CDR3 contains 16 residues. The CDR3 protein is CASSLEPGTSGNEQFF. The CDR3 region has the DNA TGTGCCAGCAGCTTGGAACCTGGGACTAGCGGAAATGAGCAGTTCTTC. Supplemented by reference TRBV7-9 and TRBJ2-1, the full variable domain reads DTGVSQNPRHKITKRGQNVTFRCDPISEHNRLYWYRQTLGQGPEFLTYFQNEAQLEKSRLLSDRFSAERPKGSFSTLEIQRTEQGDSAMYLCASSLEPGTSGNEQFFGPGTRLTVL.

This clonotype was picked up many times. The V gene is TRBV15, the J gene TRBJ2-1; D is tentatively TRBD1 or TRBD2 (5 bases each). The CDR3 extends over 15 amino acids. The germline V and J ends were trimmed by 4 bases and 2 bases, with 12 bases remaining between them. Looked up from germline, CDR1 is LNHNV and CDR2 is YYDKDF (reference sequence). CDR3 in DNA: TGTGCCACCAGCAAAAGACAGCGGACCTACAATGAGCAGTTCTTC. Translation gives CATSKRQRTYNEQFF.

The V gene is TRBV30, the J gene TRBJ2-3, with 8 nucleotides matching TRBD2. CDR1 and CDR2 from the germline V gene are GTSNPN and SVGIG (reference sequence). The trim removed 3 bases at V and 2 bases at J, leaving 7 bases unmatched. The CDR3 sequence is 15 residues long. CDR3 residues: CAWSLGGRLTDTQYF. Written as DNA, the CDR3 is TGTGCCTGGAGCCTCGGCGGGAGGCTCACAGATACGCAGTATTTT. Full variable domain (outside the CDR3, taken from reference TRBV30 and TRBJ2-3): SQTIHQWPATLVQPVGSPLSLECTVEGTSNPNLYWYRQAAGRGLQLLFYSVGIGQISSEVPQNLSASRPQDRQFILSSKKLLLSDSGFYLCAWSLGGRLTDTQYFGPGTRLTVL.

The chain is built from TRBV5-1 and TRBJ2-5; perhaps TRBD1 as D (6 bases). This CDR3 has 15 residues. Germline V gene data show CDR1 as SGHRS and CDR2 as YFSETQ. Between the trimmed V and J ends, which lost 4 bases and 3 bases, there was a span of 16 bases. CDR3 DNA: TGCGCCAGCAGCCCCGTGGCAGGGGTGGAAGAGACCCAGTACTTC. Translated, it gives CASSPVAGVEETQYF.

This clonotype was recorded many times. The V gene is TRBV12-3 or TRBV12-4, the J gene TRBJ2-1; D might be TRBD1 (5 bases). This CDR3 has 14 amino acids. V lost 3 bases and J 3 bases, leaving 9 bases between the germline ends. CDR3 protein: CASSFSGRYNEQFF. In DNA form, the CDR3 reads TGTGCCAGCAGTTTTTCAGGGCGCTACAATGAGCAGTTCTTC.

In this sample, this clonotype turned up a few times. The J gene is TRBJ2-2, the V gene TRBV12-3 or TRBV12-4, with D unresolved. Trimming stripped 3 bases from V and 7 bases from J, with 9 bases between. The CDR3 has 13 residues. DNA of the CDR3: TGTGCCAGCAGTTTCCAGATTTACGGGGAGCTGTTTTTT. This encodes CASSFQIYGELFF.

CDR3 amino acids: CATSRYSNEQFF. DNA for the CDR3: TGTGCCACCAGTCGGTACAGCAATGAGCAGTTCTTC. The chain joins TRBV24-1 to TRBJ2-1, with D hard to call. CDR1 KGHDR and CDR2 SFDVKD come from the germline V gene. The CDR3 sequence is 12 residues long. Trimming stripped 6 bases from V and 6 bases from J, with 8 bases between.